A selection of T cell receptor beta chains follows, all from one sample in a study of post-analysis software for immune sequencing data. TCRdb called the PCR reads again in MiXCR, with one record for every CDR3 protein. This table has under 200,000 distinct CDR3 sequences, roughly 40% appearing once. The sequences come from blood, collected after autologous hematopoietic stem cell transplantation. Receptors originate from a girl aged 10 to 17 with multiple sclerosis. CDR3s include the opening cysteine and the closing phenylalanine or tryptophan. A D gene is named only where the DNA matches it firmly.

cdr3_aa: CASPGGSYTDTQYF
cdr3_length: 14
j_call: TRBJ2-3
v_call: TRBV12-3/TRBV12-4
d_call: TRBD2

cdr3_aa: CATSDSRTWRSGANVLTF
cdr3_length: 18
j_call: TRBJ2-6
v_call: TRBV24-1
d_call: NA

cdr3_aa: CASSSSDSSYEQYF
cdr3_length: 14
j_call: TRBJ2-7
v_call: TRBV28
d_call: NA

cdr3_aa: CASSEGPGTANYGYTF
cdr3_length: 16
j_call: TRBJ1-2
v_call: TRBV5-1
d_call: TRBD1

cdr3_aa: CSVGTSGYEQYF
cdr3_length: 12
j_call: TRBJ2-7
v_call: TRBV29-1
d_call: TRBD2

cdr3_aa: CASSFPRGPYEQYF
cdr3_length: 14
j_call: TRBJ2-7
v_call: TRBV28
d_call: NA

cdr3_aa: CASSLAIPDTQYF
cdr3_length: 13
j_call: TRBJ2-3
v_call: TRBV12-3/TRBV12-4
d_call: NA

cdr3_aa: CASSLRGGSGNEQFF
cdr3_length: 15
j_call: TRBJ2-1
v_call: TRBV28
d_call: TRBD2

cdr3_aa: CAIGDRGHEQYF
cdr3_length: 12
j_call: TRBJ2-7
v_call: TRBV10-3
d_call: TRBD1

cdr3_aa: CSARLRDRREQYF
cdr3_length: 13
j_call: TRBJ2-7
v_call: TRBV20-1
d_call: TRBD1

cdr3_aa: CASSLMGGYEQYF
cdr3_length: 13
j_call: TRBJ2-7
v_call: TRBV5-1
d_call: NA

cdr3_aa: CASSLGEGLDTNEQYF
cdr3_length: 16
j_call: TRBJ2-7
v_call: TRBV7-2
d_call: NA

cdr3_aa: CASSVGWQPSYEQYF
cdr3_length: 15
j_call: TRBJ2-7
v_call: TRBV9
d_call: NA

cdr3_aa: CSGALDRAVDTQYF
cdr3_length: 14
j_call: TRBJ2-3
v_call: TRBV29-1
d_call: TRBD1

cdr3_aa: CSAVAAYNEQFF
cdr3_length: 12
j_call: TRBJ2-1
v_call: TRBV29-1
d_call: NA

cdr3_aa: CASSPTNTDTQYF
cdr3_length: 13
j_call: TRBJ2-3
v_call: TRBV18
d_call: NA

cdr3_aa: CASSPGPPGGYGYTF
cdr3_length: 15
j_call: TRBJ1-2
v_call: TRBV14
d_call: NA

cdr3_aa: CSARRRLAGVAQYF
cdr3_length: 14
j_call: TRBJ2-3
v_call: TRBV20-1
d_call: TRBD2

cdr3_aa: CASKGGTQYF
cdr3_length: 10
j_call: TRBJ2-3
v_call: TRBV5-1
d_call: NA

cdr3_aa: CSVETQYF
cdr3_length: 8
j_call: TRBJ2-5
v_call: TRBV29-1
d_call: NA

cdr3_aa: CASSLEVSGGYTF
cdr3_length: 13
j_call: TRBJ1-2
v_call: TRBV5-1
d_call: NA

cdr3_aa: CASSLSGTTNEQFF
cdr3_length: 14
j_call: TRBJ2-1
v_call: TRBV7-9
d_call: TRBD2

cdr3_aa: CASSSTQRGMGADTQYF
cdr3_length: 17
j_call: TRBJ2-3
v_call: TRBV7-9
d_call: NA

cdr3_aa: CASRLAGDSNQPQHF
cdr3_length: 15
j_call: TRBJ1-5
v_call: TRBV7-3
d_call: NA

cdr3_aa: CASSLKSGRETQYF
cdr3_length: 14
j_call: TRBJ2-5
v_call: TRBV7-9
d_call: NA

cdr3_aa: CASSLGTGVAYGYTF
cdr3_length: 15
j_call: TRBJ1-2
v_call: TRBV7-8
d_call: TRBD1

cdr3_aa: CASSSSGSPYEQYF
cdr3_length: 14
j_call: TRBJ2-7
v_call: TRBV5-1
d_call: TRBD2

cdr3_aa: CASGQVFDNEQFF
cdr3_length: 13
j_call: TRBJ2-1
v_call: TRBV5-1
d_call: NA

cdr3_aa: CASRQLAGVKNIQYF
cdr3_length: 15
j_call: TRBJ2-4
v_call: TRBV2
d_call: TRBD2

cdr3_aa: CAWIRDRSEQFF
cdr3_length: 12
j_call: TRBJ2-1
v_call: TRBV30
d_call: TRBD1

cdr3_aa: CASSPGGTNYEQYF
cdr3_length: 14
j_call: NA
v_call: TRBV7-2
d_call: NA

cdr3_aa: CASSLTLAGASNQPQHF
cdr3_length: 17
j_call: TRBJ1-5
v_call: TRBV7-2
d_call: NA

cdr3_aa: CSARVPGTSIYEQFF
cdr3_length: 15
j_call: TRBJ2-1
v_call: TRBV20-1
d_call: TRBD2

cdr3_aa: CASSPAGTHEQYF
cdr3_length: 13
j_call: TRBJ2-7
v_call: TRBV7-9
d_call: NA

cdr3_aa: CSVPLAGGPDTQYF
cdr3_length: 14
j_call: TRBJ2-3
v_call: TRBV29-1
d_call: TRBD2

cdr3_aa: CAINREDYGYTF
cdr3_length: 12
j_call: TRBJ1-2
v_call: TRBV10-3
d_call: NA

cdr3_aa: CASSLASGTSTKQFF
cdr3_length: 15
j_call: TRBJ2-1
v_call: TRBV7-9
d_call: NA

cdr3_aa: CASSLVVSPHEQYF
cdr3_length: 14
j_call: TRBJ2-7
v_call: TRBV5-1
d_call: NA

cdr3_aa: CASGPGTPSKANTEAFF
cdr3_length: 17
j_call: TRBJ1-1
v_call: TRBV12-5
d_call: NA

cdr3_aa: CASTQGQRGNQPQHF
cdr3_length: 15
j_call: TRBJ1-5
v_call: TRBV4-2
d_call: TRBD1

cdr3_aa: CASSFSRDRENTEAFF
cdr3_length: 16
j_call: TRBJ1-1
v_call: TRBV14
d_call: TRBD1

cdr3_aa: CASSLGDRDHEQYF
cdr3_length: 14
j_call: TRBJ2-7
v_call: TRBV7-2
d_call: TRBD1